The 12 T cell receptor beta chains in this list originate from one sample, sequenced in a study of memory CD4+ T cells and cytomegalovirus serostatus (dated by TCRdb to 2018 to 2020). Libraries were made using the immunoSEQ multiplex PCR assay. Sourced from immuneACCESS, this table was stored by TCRdb with only in-frame sequences that have V and J called. A share of the clones is absent; for the studies checked, an unresolved V gene accounts for under half, and the remainder has no known explanation. For this sample the table gives more than 45,000 clones, of which 70% to 85% were detected only once. The ten largest make up about 0.6% of the sample. A FACSAria II was used to sort memory CD4+ T cells, defined as single viable CD3+CD4+CD8-CD45RO+ cells. The specimen was memory CD4+ T cells from blood. These receptors all stem from an adult in good health and CMV-seronegative.

This clone was seen only once. This specimen includes other DNA sequences encoding the same CDR3. The CDR3 here is CASHQWTGAQPQHF. The CDR3 DNA reads TGTGCCAGCCATCAATGGACAGGGGCTCAGCCCCAGCATTTT. The chain carries TRBV28 and TRBJ1-5; 9 nucleotides agree with TRBD1. V lost 8 bases to trimming and J lost 6 bases; unmatched junction nucleotides: 8. This CDR3 contains 14 residues. CDR1 MDHEN and CDR2 SYDVKM come from the germline V gene.

The V and J genes are TRBV27 and TRBJ2-7; no clear D. V was clipped by 2 bases and J by 4 bases, with 12 bases between them. Germline V lookup: CDR1 MNHEY, CDR2 SMNVEV (reference sequence). The CDR3 covers 14 residues. The CDR3 protein is CASSLKGLGYEQYF. In DNA form, the CDR3 reads TGTGCCAGCAGTTTAAAGGGCCTAGGGTACGAGCAGTACTTC.

V and J are TRBV5-1 and TRBJ2-7, with D maybe TRBD2 (5 bases). The length of the CDR3 is 14 residues. Germline V lookup: CDR1 SGHRS, CDR2 YFSETQ. V shed 5 bases and J shed 5 bases, with 17 bases lying between them. This chain's CDR3 is CASRETPLRDEQYF. CDR3 DNA sequence: TGCGCCAGCAGGGAGACCCCACTGCGGGACGAGCAGTACTTC.

This clone showed up just once. The CDR3 here is CASSRDTGGYEQYF. The CDR3 nucleotides read TGCGCCAGCAGCCGCGACACTGGGGGCTACGAGCAGTACTTC. The rearrangement joins TRBV5-1 to TRBJ2-7, with D perhaps given as TRBD1 or TRBD2 (5 bases each). Between the trimmed V and J ends, which lost 4 bases and 3 bases, there was a span of 14 bases. This CDR3 has 14 amino acids. Germline V lookup: CDR1 SGHRS, CDR2 YFSETQ.

This clone was seen just once. This sequence joins TRBV30 and TRBJ1-6; D call uncertain. The CDR3 is made up of 12 amino acids. Trimming removed 3 bases at V and 5 bases at J, with 5 bases between. CDR1 is GTSNPN, CDR2 SVGIG, per germline (reference sequence). Written as DNA, the CDR3 is TGTGCCTGGAGACCCCATAATTCACCCCTCCACTTT. It codes for CAWRPHNSPLHF.

This clone was detected only once. The chain recombines TRBV5-1 with TRBJ2-5; D gene unclear. This CDR3 has 13 residues. Trimming took 7 bases from V and 2 from J, leaving 12 bases between them. Germline V CDR1 and CDR2: SGHRS, YFSETQ. Here the CDR3 DNA reads TGCGCCAGCGGCTCGGGCTGGCAAGAGACCCAGTACTTC. Protein: CASGSGWQETQYF.

The genes are TRBV11-2 and TRBJ1-1, with 8 nucleotides matching TRBD1. This CDR3 has 15 amino acids. Germline values: CDR1 SGHAT, CDR2 FQNNGV. V shed 4 bases, J shed 5 bases, and the junction held 9 bases outside the gene matches. Here the CDR3 reads CASSSMTGDDTEAFF. CDR3 nucleotides: TGTGCCAGCAGCTCAATGACAGGGGATGATACTGAAGCTTTCTTT.

The V call is TRBV5-4, the J call TRBJ1-2; maybe TRBD1 (5 bases). The CDR3 contains 15 residues. The germline V and J ends were trimmed by 0 bases and 4 bases, with 13 bases remaining between them. Germline V gene data show CDR1 as SGHNT and CDR2 as YYREEE (reference sequence). CDR3: CASSLGTQGTYGYTF. DNA of the CDR3: TGTGCCAGCAGCTTGGGCACTCAGGGAACCTATGGCTACACCTTC.

The chain employs TRBV6-5 and TRBJ2-7; TRBD2 might be the D (6 bases). The CDR3 sequence is 15 residues long. V lost 6 bases and J 0 bases, leaving 15 bases between the germline ends. Germline values: CDR1 MNHEY, CDR2 SVGAGI. The chain's CDR3 is CASSNRGLSSYEQYF. CDR3 bases: TGTGCCAGCAGCAACCGGGGACTGAGCTCCTACGAGCAGTACTTC.

V gene TRBV2 combines with J gene TRBJ1-1; D unresolved. The CDR3 totals 13 residues. V dropped 0 bases and J dropped 6 bases, with 8 bases sitting between them. Germline V gene sequence: CDR1 SNHLY, CDR2 FYNNEI. CDR3 sequence (DNA): TGTGCCAGCAGTGAAGCGCTTCCCCCTGAAGCTTTCTTT. Its protein product is CASSEALPPEAFF.

The chain has TRBV6-5 and TRBJ1-2; D is perhaps TRBD1 (5 bases). The length of the CDR3 is 15 residues. Germline values: CDR1 MNHEY, CDR2 SVGAGI. V gave up 7 bases and J gave up 6 bases, with 21 bases separating them. The chain's CDR3 is CASNRGDTPMDGYTF. Written as DNA, the CDR3 is TGTGCCAGCAACCGGGGCGATACCCCTATGGATGGCTACACCTTC.

This clone was seen a handful of times. V gene TRBV27 combines with J gene TRBJ2-2; D remains unclear. Trimming cost V 3 bases and J 4 bases, with 9 bases left between them. CDR3 length: 14 residues. The V gene's germline CDR1 is MNHEY and CDR2 SMNVEV (reference sequence). The CDR3 DNA reads as TGTGCCAGCAGTTTTTCCTCGGCCACCGGGGAGCTGTTTTTT. Protein product: CASSFSSATGELFF.